Below, 10 T cell receptor beta chains from the same sample are listed, as sequenced in a study of blood T cell repertoires in COVID-19. Sequencing was performed with immunoSEQ multiplex PCR; in TCRdb, only in-frame clones are kept and a portion is missing. This repertoire shows under 65,000 clones, more than 75% found once; its top ten account for approximately 6%. The specimen was peripheral blood. The source of these receptors is an older woman with COVID-19, enrolled during active disease.

The chain recombines TRBV5-6 with TRBJ2-7, with D possibly TRBD1 on 6 matching bases. The CDR3 length is 15 residues. Trimming took 4 bases from V and 3 from J, leaving 17 bases between them. CDR1 is SGHDT and CDR2 is YYEEEE in the germline V gene. CDR3 region: CASSSLRDIYYEQYF. Here the CDR3 DNA reads TGTGCCAGCAGCAGCCTCCGGGACATCTACTACGAGCAGTACTTC.

This clone appeared a single time. V and J are TRBV6-5 and TRBJ2-1; 12 bases line up with TRBD2. CDR1 is MNHEY and CDR2 is SVGAGI in the germline V gene. CDR3 size: 16 residues. The ends lost 2 bases at V and 10 bases at J; junction bases unmatched: 9. The CDR3 DNA reads TGTGCCAGCAGTTACATGCTAGCGGGGGGGGCCCACGAGCAGTTCTTC. It encodes CASSYMLAGGAHEQFF.

The V call is TRBV2, the J call TRBJ1-3; the D gene is possibly TRBD1 (6 bases). Germline V gives CDR1 SNHLY, CDR2 FYNNEI. The CDR3 has 14 amino acids. Trimming took off 4 bases at V and 4 bases at J, with 11 bases between the two ends. In DNA form, the CDR3 reads TGTGCCAGCAGTGTCGGGGGGCCAGGAAACACCATATATTTT. Translated, it gives CASSVGGPGNTIYF.

V and J are TRBV4-1 and TRBJ1-4, with a possible D match to TRBD1 (5 bases). The germline V gene has CDR1 MGHRA and CDR2 YSYEKL. Trimming cost V 6 bases and J 0 bases, with 11 bases left between them. The CDR3 covers 15 residues. CDR3 sequence (DNA): TGCGCCAGCAGAACCACAGGCTCAACTAATGAAAAACTGTTTTTT. It is translated as CASRTTGSTNEKLFF.

The V and J genes are TRBV7-6 and TRBJ1-2, with a possible D match to TRBD1 (5 bases). Germline values: CDR1 SGHVS, CDR2 FNYEAQ. CDR3 length: 16 residues. V shed 6 bases and J shed 3 bases, with 20 bases lying between them. The CDR3 is CASSRDGRGFHYGYTF. The CDR3 DNA reads as TGTGCCAGCAGTAGAGACGGTAGGGGATTTCACTATGGCTACACCTTC.

This chain uses TRBV13 with TRBJ2-7, with a tentative D call TRBD1 (5 bases). Germline V gene data show CDR1 as PRHDT and CDR2 as FYEKMQ (reference sequence). The CDR3 totals 15 residues. V was shortened by 5 bases and J by 4 bases, with 18 bases between the two germline ends. The CDR3 spells CASSPPFIQAYEQYF. The DNA of the CDR3 is TGTGCCAGCAGCCCGCCCTTCATACAGGCGTACGAGCAGTACTTC. Combining the CDR3 with reference TRBV13 and TRBJ2-7 gives the whole variable domain AAGVIQSPRHLIKEKRETATLKCYPIPRHDTVYWYQQGPGQDPQFLISFYEKMQSDKGSIPDRFSAQQFSDYHSELNMSSLELGDSALYFCASSPPFIQAYEQYFGPGTRLTVT.

J is TRBJ2-7 and V is TRBV6-1, with D unclear. V lost 1 base and J 0 bases, leaving 7 bases between the germline ends. Per germline, CDR1 MNHNS and CDR2 SASEGT. The length of the CDR3 is 14 residues. CDR3 sequence: CASSEVVSSYEQYF. The CDR3 DNA is TGTGCCAGCAGTGAAGTCGTGAGCTCCTACGAGCAGTACTTC.

The chain employs TRBV7-9 and TRBJ1-1; D perhaps matches TRBD1 (6 bases). This CDR3 has 14 residues. Germline CDR1 is SEHNR and CDR2 is FQNEAQ (reference sequence). Trimming shortened V by 3 bases and J by 0 bases, and 8 bases separated the two germline ends. CDR3 bases: TGTGCCAGCAGCTTGGGGGGGCTGAACACTGAAGCTTTCTTT. Translating gives CASSLGGLNTEAFF.

This rearrangement joins TRBV27 to TRBJ2-1, with TRBD1 matching 7 bases. Losses at the gene ends were 5 bases for V and 7 bases for J; bases not matched to a gene: 11. CDR1 is MNHEY, CDR2 SMNVEV, per germline (reference sequence). This CDR3 spans 15 amino acids. The CDR3 is CASSARDSLLNEQFF. The DNA of the CDR3 is TGTGCCAGCAGTGCCCGGGACAGCCTATTGAATGAGCAGTTCTTC.

CDR3 bases: TGTGCCAGCAGTTTAGCCGACAGGGACTCCTATGGCTACACCTTC. Amino acids: CASSLADRDSYGYTF. This sequence joins TRBV28 and TRBJ1-2, with 7 positions matching TRBD1. This CDR3 spans 15 amino acids. Germline V gene sequence: CDR1 MDHEN, CDR2 SYDVKM. After removal of 2 bases from V and 4 bases from J, the junction contained 7 bases not matched to a gene.